Presented here are 7 T cell receptor beta chains from one specimen sequenced in a study of Graves' ophthalmopathy and Graves' hyperthyroidism. Amplified TCR beta CDR3 regions were obtained using RNA transcripts as template. Investigators did first-round RT-PCR with HTBI primers, then second-round multiplex PCR. TCRdb reprocessed the multiplex PCR reads via MiXCR and lists one record per CDR3 protein. The data contain about 1.1 million distinct CDR3 sequences, less than 45% of them singletons. The sequenced sample consisted of peripheral blood or thyroid tissue (not recorded which). These receptors came from an adult man with Graves' hyperthyroidism.

This clonotype appeared a few times. The chain employs TRBV20-1 and TRBJ2-2, with D tentatively TRBD1 (5 bases). V was shortened by 3 bases and J by 3 bases, with 14 bases between the two germline ends. The CDR3 is made up of 15 amino acids. Germline values: CDR1 DFQATT, CDR2 SNEGSKA (reference sequence). CDR3 nucleotides: TGCAGTGCTAGGGAACCAGGGAAATACACCGGGGAGCTGTTTTTT. Residues: CSAREPGKYTGELFF.

This clonotype came up many times. The genes are TRBV5-1 and TRBJ2-7; D is possibly TRBD1 or TRBD2 (5 bases each). Looked up from germline, CDR1 is SGHRS and CDR2 is YFSETQ. The V end lost 1 base, the J end lost 3 bases, and 14 bases lay between the germline ends. The CDR3 extends over 15 amino acids. CDR3 sequence reads: CASSLIAERGYEQYF. The CDR3 DNA is TGCGCCAGCAGCTTGATCGCGGAGAGGGGCTACGAGCAGTACTTC.

Many counts were recorded for this clonotype. This chain joins TRBV15 and TRBJ2-7; D might be TRBD1 or TRBD2, each matching 5 bases. The CDR3 totals 15 residues. V was trimmed by 5 bases and J by 5 bases, leaving 19 bases between them. The germline CDR1 and CDR2 sequences are LNHNV and YYDKDF (reference sequence). CDR3 sequence: CATSSQNRDDHEQYF. The CDR3 coding sequence is TGTGCCACCAGCTCGCAAAACCGGGACGACCACGAGCAGTACTTC.

The table lists this clonotype with many counts. The rearrangement joins TRBV20-1 to TRBJ2-7, with D possibly matching TRBD2 (6 bases). Deletions cut 2 bases from V and 7 bases from J, with 21 bases between. CDR3 size: 15 residues. Looked up from germline, CDR1 is DFQATT and CDR2 is SNEGSKA (reference sequence). In nucleotides, the CDR3 is TGCAGTGCTAGACGTCTGTCTAGCGACATGGGGGAGCAGTACTTC. This gives the protein CSARRLSSDMGEQYF.

The rearrangement links TRBV29-1 to TRBJ1-1; D may be TRBD1 (5 bases). The V end was cut by 4 bases, the J end by 2 bases, with 17 bases between. Germline values: CDR1 SQVTM, CDR2 ANQGSEA. CDR3 size: 15 residues. The DNA for the CDR3 is TGCAGCGTTGTGGACATCGGTAGGGTTAACACTGAAGCTTTCTTT. This codes for CSVVDIGRVNTEAFF.

In the case of this clonotype: One base away lies a much larger clone, so this may be a sequencing read error. The chain is built from TRBV11-2 and TRBJ2-7; TRBD1 agrees at 8 bases. The CDR3 runs 15 residues. CDR1 and CDR2 from the germline V gene are SGHAT and FQNNGV. CDR3 sequence: CASSLSRDRRYEQNF. CDR3 bases: TGTGCCAGCAGCTTATCCCGGGACAGGAGGTACGAGCAGAACTTC.

This clonotype came up once. The chain joins TRBV29-1 to TRBJ1-2; weak D call: TRBD1 (5 bases). Looked up from germline, CDR1 is SQVTM and CDR2 is ANQGSEA. Trimming cost V 5 bases and J 4 bases, with 14 bases left between them. The CDR3 has 13 amino acids. CDR3 coding DNA: TGCAGCGTTCGTCCCGGGACCGGCTATGGCTACACCTTC. It encodes CSVRPGTGYGYTF.